Below are 14 T cell receptor beta chains sequenced from a single sample in a study of blood T cells in healthy people across ages. A second about 7 to 11 cycle PCR used barcoded and J-beta primers. TCRdb redid the calling of the 5' RACE reads with MiXCR, one entry per CDR3 protein. The sample has some 1.8 million distinct CDR3 sequences, approximately 40% seen once. The sequenced sample was blood. Source of these receptors: a human donor in good health.

This clonotype was recorded only once. The chain carries TRBV20-1 and TRBJ1-1; 8 bases fit TRBD1. The CDR3 covers 18 residues. Germline CDR1 and CDR2: DFQATT and SNEGSKA (reference sequence). V trimming: 0 bases; J trimming: 0 bases; junction bases outside the gene matches: 12. In nucleotides, the CDR3 is TGCAGTGCTAGAGATGATACGTCAGGGGGCCCCATGAACACTGAAGCTTTCTTT. This encodes CSARDDTSGGPMNTEAFF.

The chain has TRBV25-1 and TRBJ2-5, with D possibly being TRBD1 (5 bases). The length of the CDR3 is 12 residues. CDR1 and CDR2 from the germline V gene are MGHDK and SYGVNS. Trimming removed 3 bases at V and 8 bases at J, with 10 bases between. The CDR3 DNA follows: TGTGCCAGCAGTGATCTCAGGGTTACCCAGTACTTC. This encodes CASSDLRVTQYF.

The rearrangement uses TRBV9 and TRBJ2-5; 10 bases are shared with TRBD2. The V and J ends lost 0 bases and 5 bases, in that order; junction bases with no gene match: 7. Germline CDR1 is SGDLS and CDR2 is YYNGEE. This CDR3 contains 16 residues. The DNA for the CDR3 is TGTGCCAGCAGCGTAGAGAGCGGGGGGGCGTCGGAGACCCAGTACTTC. Its translation is CASSVESGGASETQYF.

The chain carries TRBV7-9 and TRBJ2-3; maybe TRBD1 (5 bases). V was cut by 4 bases and J by 1 base, with 9 bases left in between. The CDR3 is made up of 14 amino acids. Germline values: CDR1 SEHNR, CDR2 FQNEAQ (reference sequence). DNA of the CDR3: TGTGCCAGCAGCTCAGGGTCGGGCACAGATACGCAGTATTTT. This gives the protein CASSSGSGTDTQYF.

This clonotype was seen a handful of times. The chain couples TRBV7-9 to TRBJ1-4; D call uncertain. Germline V gene sequence: CDR1 SEHNR, CDR2 FQNEAQ (reference sequence). Trimming cost V 7 bases and J 8 bases, with 20 bases left between them. The CDR3 loop spans 15 amino acids. CDR3 nucleotides: TGTGCCAGCACCCTTAGTGGGCTCCGTAGCGAAAAACTGTTTTTT. It translates to CASTLSGLRSEKLFF.

The chain combines TRBV29-1 with TRBJ1-1; D is unclear. V shed 4 bases and J shed 4 bases, with 22 bases lying between them. This CDR3 is built from 16 residues. Germline-derived CDR1 and CDR2 are SQVTM and ANQGSEA. CDR3 DNA: TGCAGCGTTGCCCCGATGCTCTCAGGAGACCGCACTGAAGCTTTCTTT. It codes for CSVAPMLSGDRTEAFF.

J is TRBJ2-7 and V is TRBV7-2; D might be TRBD2 (5 bases). Per the germline V gene, CDR1 is SGHTA and CDR2 is FQGNSA. This CDR3 comprises 13 residues. V lost 3 bases and J 7 bases, leaving 13 bases between the germline ends. The CDR3 loop reads CASSLDQTGEQYF. CDR3 nucleotide sequence: TGTGCCAGCAGCTTGGATCAGACGGGGGAGCAGTACTTC. Using reference TRBV7-2 and TRBJ2-7 for the parts outside the CDR3, the full variable domain is GAGVSQSPSNKVTEKGKDVELRCDPISGHTALYWYRQSLGQGLEFLIYFQGNSAPDKSGLPSDRFSAERTGGSVSTLTIQRTQQEDSAVYLCASSLDQTGEQYFGPGTRLTVT.

This chain uses TRBV6-1 with TRBJ2-7; D possibly corresponds to TRBD2 (5 bases). Per germline, CDR1 MNHNS and CDR2 SASEGT. The CDR3 runs 19 residues. Trimming cost V 5 bases and J 3 bases, with 29 bases left between them. The CDR3: CASSHPPGSFDGSGYEQYF. The CDR3, as DNA: TGTGCCAGCAGTCATCCCCCGGGGTCTTTCGACGGGTCGGGCTACGAGCAGTACTTC.

The V gene is TRBV4-2, the J gene TRBJ2-2; unclear D gene. The CDR3 has 14 amino acids. Germline lookup yields CDR1 LGHNA and CDR2 YNFKEQ. Trimming shortened V by 4 bases and J by 3 bases, and 9 bases separated the two germline ends. The CDR3 DNA is TGTGCCAGCAGCCTAGACCAGGACACCGGGGAGCTGTTTTTT. Protein: CASSLDQDTGELFF.

As DNA, the CDR3 is TGTGCCAGCAGCCTTGGACAGGGACTTTCCGAGCAGTACTTC. It is translated as CASSLGQGLSEQYF. The chain employs TRBV6-5 and TRBJ2-7; 8 bases map to TRBD1. J lost 6 bases, V lost 6 bases, and 10 bases had no gene match. This CDR3 has 14 residues. From germline, CDR1 is MNHEY and CDR2 SVGAGI.

The chain employs TRBV7-2 and TRBJ2-7, with 12 bases matching TRBD2. V shed 7 bases, J shed 4 bases, and the junction held 5 bases outside the gene matches. The CDR3 is 14 amino acids. CDR1 and CDR2 from the germline V gene are SGHTA and FQGNSA. CDR3 coding DNA: TGTGCCAGCACCTGGACTAGCGGGGAGTACGAGCAGTACTTC. Amino acid sequence: CASTWTSGEYEQYF.

The rearrangement uses TRBV7-2 and TRBJ1-4, with D perhaps matching TRBD1 (6 bases). The CDR3 totals 15 residues. Trimming pared 3 bases from V and 8 bases from J, leaving 16 bases between. Germline V gene lookup returns CDR1 SGHTA and CDR2 FQGNSA. For the CDR3, the DNA is TGTGCCAGCAGCTTGACAGGTGCCGCTGAGGAAAAACTGTTTTTT. It specifies CASSLTGAAEEKLFF.

The chain couples TRBV5-6 to TRBJ1-5; D unclear. In germline, CDR1 is SGHDT, CDR2 YYEEEE. This CDR3 comprises 15 residues. Trimming stripped 0 bases from V and 4 bases from J, with 11 bases between. CDR3 in amino acids: CASSLVGSRNQPQHF. CDR3 nucleotide sequence: TGTGCCAGCAGCTTGGTAGGCAGCCGAAATCAGCCCCAGCATTTT.

This clonotype was seen a few times. The chain couples TRBV29-1 to TRBJ2-5, with 10 nucleotides matching TRBD1. The CDR3 totals 13 residues. V gave up 7 bases and J gave up 5 bases; unmatched junction bases: 7. The V gene's germline CDR1 is SQVTM and CDR2 ANQGSEA. CDR3: CSARGQGTETQYF. As DNA, the CDR3 is TGCAGCGCCAGGGGACAGGGGACGGAGACCCAGTACTTC.